The following is a TCR beta chain sequence with its context. This specimen comes from a study of T-cell memory formation after mild COVID-19. TCR alpha and TCR beta cDNA libraries with sample barcodes and UMIs came from 5'RACE using constant-segment primers. TCRdb ran MiXCR on the 5' RACE reads and lists one entry per CDR3 protein. The top ten clones hold under 30% of a sample with some 110,000 distinct CDR3 sequences, around 12% of them seen once. Germline V gene lookup returns CDR1 SGHRS and CDR2 YFSETQ. The CDR3 contains 17 residues. Trimming at V came to 5 bases and at J to 2 bases, leaving 11 bases not matched to a gene.

The genes are TRBV5-1 and TRBJ2-3; 10 bases line up with TRBD1. This sequence originates from an adult woman who had mild COVID-19 (a few samples of this study predate the infection). Cell type and time point are not known. The sequenced sample consisted of PBMCs or a T cell subset sorted from them (not recorded which). The CDR3 is CASSTYGTGVPTDTQYF. CDR3 sequence (DNA): TGCGCCAGCAGTACCTATGGGACAGGGGTTCCCACAGATACGCAGTATTTT.